A selection of T cell receptor beta chains follows, all from one sample in a study of T cell repertoires in cytomegalovirus infection. MiXCR, run by TCRdb on the reads, gives a single entry per CDR3 protein. The sample consists of 630,000 or so distinct CDR3 sequences, approximately 25% of them appearing once. Material for sequencing was CD8+ T cells from PBMCs. These receptors originate from a human donor in good health (CMV status not recorded). Some clones in this sample may be carry-over from other donors' samples. CDR3s include the opening cysteine and the closing phenylalanine or tryptophan. D genes are given only for firm matches. Rows may omit the clone size; those that give it use once, few, many or a size class.

size,J,D,V,length,DNA,CDR3
once,TRBJ2-1,NA,TRBV9,15,TGTGCCAGCAGCGTTAGCTGGAGCTCCTACAATGAGCAGTTCTTC,CASSVSWSSYNEQFF
NA,TRBJ1-1,NA,TRBV12-3/TRBV12-4,14,TGTGCCAGCAGTTCCGCCTTGGGGGCCACTGAAGCTTTCTTT,CASSSALGATEAFF
NA,TRBJ1-1,NA,TRBV6-1,11,TGTGCCAGCACCATTGGAAGGGAAGCTTTCTTT,CASTIGREAFF
few,TRBJ1-1,NA,TRBV29-1,12,TGCAGCGTTGAGAAACAGGTGACTGAAGCTTTCTTT,CSVEKQVTEAFF
few,TRBJ1-1,NA,TRBV29-1,13,TGCAGCGTTGATGGGGGAGGGAACACTGAAGCTTTCTTT,CSVDGGGNTEAFF
many,TRBJ2-1,NA,TRBV5-5,14,TGTGCCAGCAGTTGGACAGTGACTCACAATGAGCAGTTCTTC,CASSWTVTHNEQFF
many,TRBJ2-2,NA,TRBV19,12,TGTGCCAGTAGTTTTTTGCGCGGGGAGCTGTTTTTT,CASSFLRGELFF
NA,TRBJ2-7,NA,TRBV10-3,12,TGTGCCATCAGAAAGGACAGCTACGAGCAGTACTTC,CAIRKDSYEQYF
NA,TRBJ2-5,NA,TRBV2,14,TGTGCCAGCAGTTTGCCACCCATACAAGAGACCCAGTACTTC,CASSLPPIQETQYF
NA,TRBJ2-3,NA,TRBV15,17,TGTGTCACCAGCAGAGATACGGTAGCTGGGGGCACAGATACGCAGTATTTT,CVTSRDTVAGGTDTQYF
NA,TRBJ2-1,NA,TRBV5-6,16,TGTGCCAGCAGCTTGGGTACAGGGTTTGTCTACAATGAGCAGTTCTTC,CASSLGTGFVYNEQFF
few,TRBJ2-3,NA,TRBV7-9,14,TGTGCCAGCAGCTTAGGACAAATGGTCGGTACGCAGTATTTT,CASSLGQMVGTQYF
NA,TRBJ1-4,NA,TRBV5-5,15,TGTGCCAGCAGCTTGGACAGGCGCTGGAATGAAAAACTGTTTTTT,CASSLDRRWNEKLFF
many,TRBJ1-1,NA,TRBV14,13,TGTGCCAGCAGGGAGGGGGGCAACACTGAAGCTTTCTTT,CASREGGNTEAFF
NA,TRBJ2-3,TRBD1,TRBV28,13,TGTGCCAGTGTACAGGGGTGGGCAGATACGCAGTATTTT,CASVQGWADTQYF
many,TRBJ1-1,NA,TRBV10-1,12,TGCGCCAGCAGTGACAGTAACACTGAAGCTTTCTTT,CASSDSNTEAFF
NA,TRBJ2-4,NA,TRBV20-1,19,TGCAGTGCTAGAGAGGTTGTGGACAGACCATATGGGGCCAAAAACATTCAGTACTTC,CSAREVVDRPYGAKNIQYF
NA,TRBJ1-1,NA,TRBV5-5,14,TGTGCCAGCAGCTTGGAGGGCAGAACCCCTGAAGCTTTCTTT,CASSLEGRTPEAFF
many,TRBJ1-1,NA,TRBV7-8,14,TGTGCCAGCAGCTTAGCGGCTATGAACACTGAAGCTTTCTTT,CASSLAAMNTEAFF
many,TRBJ2-1,NA,TRBV7-2,17,TGTGCCAGCAGCCCCCTCCTCGTGTGGAGCTCCTACAATGAGCAGTTCTTC,CASSPLLVWSSYNEQFF
many,TRBJ1-1,TRBD1,TRBV7-6,15,TGTGCCAGCAGCCCCCGGACAGGGATCGGCACTGAAGCTTTCTTT,CASSPRTGIGTEAFF
NA,TRBJ1-5,TRBD1,TRBV9,14,TGTGCCAGCAGCGCTACAGGGGGTCAACAGCCCCAGCATTTT,CASSATGGQQPQHF
NA,TRBJ2-5,NA,TRBV4-2,14,TGTGCCAGCAGCCAAGTCCTGGGGGCGGAGACCCAGTACTTC,CASSQVLGAETQYF
many,TRBJ2-5,NA,TRBV7-2,11,TGTGCCAGCACCCAGGAGGGGACCCAGTACTTC,CASTQEGTQYF
many,TRBJ2-6,TRBD1,TRBV28,15,TGTGCCAGCAGTTTCAGGGGGCTTGGGGCCAACGTCCTGACTTTC,CASSFRGLGANVLTF
few,TRBJ2-3,NA,TRBV4-2,20,TGTGCCAGCAGCCACCAAGAAGTTACTTCAAGGGGAGAACTCACAGATACGCAGTATTTT,CASSHQEVTSRGELTDTQYF
NA,TRBJ1-2,NA,TRBV29-1,13,TGCAGCGGAGGGGACGATAGAAAATATGGCTACACCTTC,CSGGDDRKYGYTF
NA,TRBJ2-1,TRBD2,TRBV19,18,TGTGCCAGTACCCTTAAGGTTCAGCGGGGGGGACAAAACAATCAGCAGTTCTTC,CASTLKVQRGGQNNQQFF
few,TRBJ2-7,NA,TRBV10-3,13,TGTGCCATCAGTGAAGAGGGCGAAAACGAGCAGTACTTC,CAISEEGENEQYF
many,TRBJ1-1,TRBD1,TRBV7-2,17,TGTGCCAGCAGCAAGGACAGGGGACCTACTACGAACACTGAAGCTTTCTTT,CASSKDRGPTTNTEAFF
NA,TRBJ1-2,NA,TRBV9,15,TGTGCCAGCAGCCCCGGGTACGGGACGTCCTATGGCTACACCTTC,CASSPGYGTSYGYTF
NA,TRBJ1-2,NA,TRBV20-1,15,TGCAGTGCTAGAGACAGCTCGGGGGGCGGCTATGGCTACACCTTC,CSARDSSGGGYGYTF
few,TRBJ2-2,NA,TRBV29-1,14,TGCAGCGTTGAACGTATTGCGAACACCGGGGAGCTGTTTTTT,CSVERIANTGELFF
many,TRBJ2-1,NA,TRBV7-2,14,TGTGCCAGCACCCTGGGGGCCCAAGACAATGAGCAGTTCTTC,CASTLGAQDNEQFF
many,TRBJ1-3,NA,TRBV20-1,16,TGCAGTGCTAGAGATGGTACCCCAGACTCTGGAAACACCATATATTTT,CSARDGTPDSGNTIYF
NA,TRBJ2-5,NA,TRBV28,13,TGTGCCAGCAGTTTACTCGACGGGGAGACCCAGTACTTC,CASSLLDGETQYF
NA,TRBJ2-1,TRBD2,TRBV7-2,15,TGTGCCAGCAGCACTTGGACTAGCGGGGGCAATGAGCAGTTCTTC,CASSTWTSGGNEQFF
NA,TRBJ1-2,NA,TRBV28,12,TGTGCCAGCCCTGACTGGTCGGGGGGCTACACCTTC,CASPDWSGGYTF
NA,TRBJ1-3,NA,TRBV12-3/TRBV12-4,11,TGTGCCAGCAGTTTAGAGGGCACCATATATTTT,CASSLEGTIYF
NA,TRBJ2-3,NA,TRBV7-9,16,TGTGCCAGCAGCTTAAAGGGGCGAGATTTCACAGATACGCAGTATTTT,CASSLKGRDFTDTQYF